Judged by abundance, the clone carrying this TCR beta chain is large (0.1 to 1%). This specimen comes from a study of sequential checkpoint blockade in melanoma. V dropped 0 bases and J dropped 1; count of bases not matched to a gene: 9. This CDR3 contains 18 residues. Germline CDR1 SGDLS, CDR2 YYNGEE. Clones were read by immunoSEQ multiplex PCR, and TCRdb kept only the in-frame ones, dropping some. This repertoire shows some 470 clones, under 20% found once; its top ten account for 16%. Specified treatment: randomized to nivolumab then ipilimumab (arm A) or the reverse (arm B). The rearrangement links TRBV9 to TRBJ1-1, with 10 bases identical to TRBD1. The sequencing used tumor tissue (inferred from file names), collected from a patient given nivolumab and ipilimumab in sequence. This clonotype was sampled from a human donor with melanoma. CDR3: CASSVGGGQGLANTEAFF. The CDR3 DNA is TGTGCCAGCAGCGTAGGAGGGGGACAGGGGCTAGCGAACACTGAAGCTTTCTTT.